Each of the 27 T cell receptor beta chains below was sequenced from the same sample in a study of tissue T cells after allogeneic stem cell transplantation. Repertoires were generated with immunoSEQ multiplex PCR, while TCRdb's copy carries only in-frame clones and drops some. The data contain about 48,000 clones, roughly four fifths of them singletons. The sample comprised sorted cells pooled from one or two spleens. The receptors here all came from a pool of C57BL/6 mice in good health.

Worth noting for this clone: Mouse germline and gene names are used. The missing CDR3 end, 1 residue past where the read stops, is filled in from the germline J gene. This sequence joins TRBV19 and TRBJ1-5; 8 bases line up with TRBD1. CDR3 size: 13 residues. Germline V gene data show CDR1 as FNHDT and CDR2 as SITEND (reference sequence). J gave up 3 bases and V 5 bases, and 1 base lay outside the gene matches. The CDR3 bases that were read are TGTGCCAGCAGCAGGGGGCTCAACCAGGCTCCGCTT. It codes for CASSRGLNQAPL. The whole CDR3 is CASSRGLNQAPLF.

On this clone: Gene and germline names: mouse. The read falls 1 residue short of the CDR3 end, and the missing part is taken from the germline J gene. Within the sample, other DNA sequences also encode this same CDR3. The genes are TRBV15 and TRBJ2-3; 7 bases match TRBD2. CDR3 length equals 14 residues. Germline V gene lookup returns CDR1 SGHND and CDR2 FRSKSL. V lost 3 bases to trimming and J lost 2 bases; unmatched junction nucleotides: 2. CDR3 region: CASSLGGVAETLYF. Partial CDR3 DNA: TGTGCCAGCAGTTTGGGGGGGGTTGCAGAAACGCTGTAT. Together with reference TRBV15 and TRBJ2-3, the CDR3 gives the full variable domain: DAGVTQTPRHEVAEKGQTIILKCEPVSGHNDLFWYRQTKIQGLELLSYFRSKSLMEDGGAFKDRFKAEMLNSSFSTLKIQPTEPKDSAVYLCASSLGGVAETLYFGSGTRLTVL.

In the case of this clone: These gene names are mouse names. The DNA ends 1 residue before the CDR3 does, and the rest of the CDR3 is filled in from the germline J gene. The V and J genes are TRBV3 and TRBJ1-2; 10 nucleotides align to TRBD1. The germline gives CDR1 SNHLY, CDR2 FYNGKV (reference sequence). The CDR3 has 17 amino acids. The J segment lost 0 bases and the V segment lost 4 bases, leaving 8 bases of the junction unmatched. The sequenced CDR3 bases are TGTGCCAGCAGCTCCCCTCGGACAGGGGGTGCAAACTCCGACTACACC. Residues: CASSSPRTGGANSDYT. The entire CDR3 protein reads CASSSPRTGGANSDYTF.

In regard to this clone: These gene names are mouse names. The missing CDR3 end, 1 residue past where the read stops, is filled in from the germline J gene. V and J are TRBV13-2 and TRBJ2-7, with D hard to call. Germline V gives CDR1 NNHNN, CDR2 SYGAGS (reference sequence). V was trimmed by 1 base and J by 0 bases, leaving 5 bases between them. CDR3 size: 13 residues. Partial CDR3 DNA: TGTGCCAGCGGTGATCCCAGCTCCTATGAACAGTAC. Residues: CASGDPSSYEQY. The CDR3 in full is CASGDPSSYEQYF.

This clone was observed a handful of times. Gene and germline names: mouse. Coverage ceases 1 residue before the CDR3 finishes, and the germline J gene fills in the end. V and J are TRBV31 and TRBJ2-7, with 10 bases lining up with TRBD2. This CDR3 has 12 residues. The V and J ends lost 3 bases and 4 bases, in that order; junction bases with no gene match: 0. Germline V gene data show CDR1 as GKSSPN and CDR2 as SITVG. The CDR3 bases that were read are TGTGCCTGGAGACTGGGGGGGTATGAACAGTAC. Translation: CAWRLGGYEQY. In full, the CDR3 reads CAWRLGGYEQYF.

For this clone: Mouse names are used for the genes. With the read ending 1 residue before the CDR3 end, the germline J gene is used to fill in that end. The chain carries TRBV20 and TRBJ1-4; D gene unclear. CDR3 length: 15 amino acids. CDR1 and CDR2 from the germline V gene are GFQATS and STVNSAI. The ends were cut back, 0 bases at V and 0 bases at J, with 8 bases in the middle. CDR3 DNA, as far as it was read: TGTGGTGCTAGGGAATTGAGGATTTCCAACGAAAGATTATTT. It translates to CGARELRISNERLF. The full CDR3 protein reads CGARELRISNERLFF.

Notes on this clone: Gene names and germline match the mouse. The missing CDR3 end, 1 residue past where the read stops, is filled in from the germline J gene. Within the sample, other DNA sequences also encode this same CDR3. The rearrangement joins TRBV13-3 to TRBJ1-3; D perhaps matches TRBD1 (6 bases). The V gene lost 0 bases and the J gene lost 2 bases, with 6 bases spanning the gap. The CDR3 is made up of 14 amino acids. Per germline, CDR1 NNHDY and CDR2 SYVADS. The part of the CDR3 DNA that was read is TGTGCCAGCAGTGATGACAGGGCTGGAAATACGCTCTAT. It encodes CASSDDRAGNTLY. The CDR3, in full, reads CASSDDRAGNTLYF.

A remark on this clone: Gene names denote mouse genes. The read stops 1 residue short of the end of the CDR3; the missing end is completed from the germline J gene. This rearrangement joins TRBV13-2 to TRBJ1-6; TRBD1 is a possible D gene (5 bases). TRBJ1-6 is an open reading frame whose function is uncertain. Germline V gene sequence: CDR1 NNHNN, CDR2 SYGAGS (reference sequence). This CDR3 contains 14 residues. Trimming cost V 0 bases and J 8 bases, with 9 bases left between them. The CDR3 DNA, read in part, is TGTGCCAGCGGTGATGCAGGGTTGGATTCGCCCCTCTAC. Protein sequence: CASGDAGLDSPLY. The entire CDR3 protein is CASGDAGLDSPLYF.

On this clone itself: Mouse germline and gene names are used. The CDR3 end falls 1 residue outside the read, so it is completed with the germline J gene. The chain has TRBV23 and TRBJ1-5; the listed D gene, TRBD1, was not tested against the DNA. The CDR3 has 14 amino acids. In germline, CDR1 is KGHTA, CDR2 FQNQQP. CDR3 DNA (partial): TGCTCCAGCAGTCACAGGGGTAACAACCAGGCTCCGCTT. This gives the protein CSSSHRGNNQAPL. The full CDR3 sequence reads CSSSHRGNNQAPLF.

As to this clone: Genes and germline are mouse. The CDR3 extends 1 residue past the end of the read, so its final part is completed from the germline J gene. V is TRBV13-2 and J is TRBJ1-2; no clear D gene. The CDR3 is 13 amino acids. Trimming took off 1 base at V and 3 bases at J, with 7 bases between the two ends. Germline V gene data show CDR1 as NNHNN and CDR2 as SYGAGS (reference sequence). CDR3 bases read: TGTGCCAGCGGTGATAAAGGGTACTCCGACTACACC. Protein product: CASGDKGYSDYT. The full CDR3 reads CASGDKGYSDYTF.

Details on this clone: The genes and germline here are from mouse. Read data end 1 residue before the CDR3 end; the end is taken from the germline J gene. V and J are TRBV5 and TRBJ2-7; D gene uncertain. The CDR3 loop spans 13 amino acids. V lost 0 bases to trimming and J lost 3 bases, with 6 bases between them. In germline, CDR1 is LGHNA, CDR2 YNLKQL (reference sequence). The sequenced CDR3 bases are TGTGCCAGCAGCCAAGAGAACAACTATGAACAGTAC. Its protein is CASSQENNYEQY. The entire CDR3 is CASSQENNYEQYF.

For this clone: Here the gene names and germline are mouse. From the germline J gene comes the end of the CDR3, since the read stops 1 residue before it. This chain links TRBV1 with TRBJ1-5; D unclear. V lost 1 base and J lost 0, with 7 bases in between. The CDR3 loop spans 15 amino acids. The V gene's germline CDR1 is NSQYPW and CDR2 LRSPGD (reference sequence). CDR3 residues: CTCSAASYNNQAPLF. Incomplete CDR3 DNA: TGCACCTGCAGTGCAGCCAGTTATAACAACCAGGCTCCGCTT.

A note on this clone: The gene symbols are mouse symbols. The CDR3 region is CASSDPQSTQYF. CDR3 bases read: TGTGCCAGCAGTGATCCACAGTCCACCCAGTAC. The chain carries TRBV13-3 and TRBJ2-5, with D unresolved. The read ends 1 residue before the CDR3 terminus; that terminus is restored from the germline J gene. From germline, CDR1 is NNHDY and CDR2 SYVADS. The length of the CDR3 is 12 residues. Trimming pared 1 base from V and 8 bases from J, leaving 8 bases between.

In the case of this clone: The gene names here belong to mouse. The DNA ends 1 residue before the CDR3 does, and the rest of the CDR3 is filled in from the germline J gene. The chain is built from TRBV14 and TRBJ2-3, with TRBD2 matching 10 bases. Per the germline V gene, CDR1 is SGHDT and CDR2 is FRDEAV. This CDR3 contains 15 residues. The junction had 2 bases not matched to a gene; V was cut back by 4 bases and J by 0 bases. CDR3 bases read: TGTGCCAGCAGTCGGGACTGGGGCAGTGCAGAAACGCTGTAT. Its translation: CASSRDWGSAETLY. The whole CDR3 sequence reads CASSRDWGSAETLYF.

As for this clone: Each gene name is a mouse one. The read finishes 1 residue shy of the CDR3 end, and the germline J gene is used to complete it. The rearrangement uses TRBV31 and TRBJ1-6; D remains ambiguous. TRBJ1-6 counts as an open reading frame of uncertain function. The CDR3 is made up of 13 amino acids. Germline-derived CDR1 and CDR2 are GKSSPN and SITVG. Trimming stripped 0 bases from V and 5 bases from J, with 5 bases between. The CDR3 region is CAWSLQDNSPLYF. CDR3 DNA, as far as it was read: TGTGCCTGGAGTCTACAAGATAATTCGCCCCTCTAC.

As to this clone: Gene names are the mouse ones. The read gets to within 1 residue of the CDR3 end, and the germline J gene fills in the rest. The V gene is TRBV5, the J gene TRBJ1-1; the D gene is possibly TRBD1 (5 bases). Germline V gene data show CDR1 as LGHNA and CDR2 as YNLKQL (reference sequence). This CDR3 spans 14 amino acids. The V end was cut by 0 bases, the J end by 0 bases, with 5 bases between. The CDR3 reads CASSQDRANTEVFF. The covered CDR3 bases are TGTGCCAGCAGCCAAGACAGGGCAAACACAGAAGTCTTC.

In regard to this clone: Germline and genes: mouse. The CDR3 end is not reached by the read, which stops 1 residue before it; the germline J gene fills it in. J is TRBJ2-4 and V is TRBV5, with 11 bases that match TRBD2. Germline assignment: CDR1 LGHNA and CDR2 YNLKQL (reference sequence). J lost 4 bases, V lost 4 bases, and 4 bases had no gene match. CDR3 length equals 15 residues. The CDR3 DNA, read in part, is TGTGCCAGCAGCCCTAGACTGGGGGGGGAAAACACCTTGTAC. Translated: CASSPRLGGENTLY. From start to end, the CDR3 is CASSPRLGGENTLYF.

Comment on this clone: Here the gene names and germline are mouse. The read stops 1 residue short of the end of the CDR3; the missing end is completed from the germline J gene. The chain combines TRBV2 with TRBJ2-4; tentatively, D is TRBD1 (5 bases). The CDR3 is made up of 14 amino acids. Germline V lookup: CDR1 LGHNA, CDR2 YSYQKL. Trimming stripped 0 bases from V and 3 bases from J, with 7 bases between. The CDR3 sequence is CASSQDNRQNTLYF. The CDR3 bases that were read are TGTGCCAGCAGCCAAGATAACAGGCAAAACACCTTGTAC.

This clone was observed a few times. The gene names here belong to mouse. The read gets to within 1 residue of the CDR3 end, and the germline J gene fills in the rest. The rearrangement joins TRBV13-3 to TRBJ1-3, with 7 bases lining up with TRBD1. V dropped 4 bases and J dropped 0; count of bases not matched to a gene: 1. This CDR3 has 14 amino acids. Germline V lookup: CDR1 NNHDY, CDR2 SYVADS. The DNA read from the CDR3 is TGTGCCAGCAGTTGGGACAGTTCTGGAAATACGCTCTAT. It is translated as CASSWDSSGNTLY. The full CDR3 reads CASSWDSSGNTLYF.

To note about this clone: Germline and genes: mouse. The read ends 1 residue before the CDR3 terminus; that terminus is restored from the germline J gene. This rearrangement joins TRBV13-3 to TRBJ2-1; D not certain. CDR3 length equals 13 residues. Trimming pared 2 bases from V and 1 base from J, leaving 4 bases between. The germline CDR1 and CDR2 sequences are NNHDY and SYVADS. The CDR3: CASSEYNYAEQFF. The DNA read from the CDR3 is TGTGCCAGCAGTGAGTACAACTATGCTGAGCAGTTC.

Comment on this clone: Here the gene names and germline are mouse. Coverage ceases 1 residue before the CDR3 finishes, and the germline J gene fills in the end. The chain combines TRBV4 with TRBJ1-1; 7 bases are shared with TRBD1. The ends lost 4 bases at V and 0 bases at J; junction bases unmatched: 5. Germline loops: CDR1 LGHDT, CDR2 YNNKQL (reference sequence). This CDR3 contains 15 residues. The DNA read from the CDR3 is TGTGCCAGCAGCTTAGACAGGGTTCCAAACACAGAAGTCTTC. It specifies CASSLDRVPNTEVF. The CDR3 in its entirety is CASSLDRVPNTEVFF.

A word on this clone: Gene and germline names: mouse. The sequenced part of the CDR3 DNA is TGTGCCAGCAGTTTAGAGAGGCAGGGCACGCTCTAT. This sequence encodes CASSLERQGTLY. The complete CDR3 reads CASSLERQGTLYF. The chain uses TRBV15 and TRBJ1-3; maybe TRBD1 (5 bases). Coverage ceases 1 residue before the CDR3 finishes, and the germline J gene fills in the end. The CDR3 covers 13 residues. Germline assignment: CDR1 SGHND and CDR2 FRSKSL. Trimming removed 1 base from V and 10 bases from J, with 11 bases in between.

A word on this clone: These gene names are mouse names. The read ends 1 residue before the CDR3 terminus; that terminus is restored from the germline J gene. The gene calls are TRBV13-2 and TRBJ1-1, with 7 bases matching TRBD1. The germline V gene encodes CDR1 NNHNN and CDR2 SYGAGS (reference sequence). The CDR3 loop spans 14 amino acids. V lost 0 bases, J lost 5 bases, and 4 bases stayed unmatched. The CDR3 is CASGDANRGTEVFF. The DNA read from the CDR3 is TGTGCCAGCGGTGATGCTAACAGGGGAACAGAAGTCTTC.

As concerns this clone: Gene labels here are mouse ones. Coverage ceases 1 residue before the CDR3 finishes, and the germline J gene fills in the end. The chain has TRBV4 and TRBJ2-4; D call uncertain. The CDR3 contains 14 residues. Germline CDR1 LGHDT, CDR2 YNNKQL (reference sequence). V lost 6 bases to trimming and J lost 0 bases, with 10 bases between them. The sequenced CDR3 bases are TGTGCCAGCAGTGAGACTACTAGTCAAAACACCTTGTAC. It codes for CASSETTSQNTLY. The whole CDR3 protein reads CASSETTSQNTLYF.

A note on this clone: Mouse names are used for the genes. The read comes to an end 1 residue before the CDR3 does, leaving the germline J gene to fill in the end. The chain joins TRBV31 to TRBJ2-5; the match to TRBD2 covers 8 bases. Trimming at V came to 3 bases and at J to 0 bases, leaving 2 bases not matched to a gene. Per germline, CDR1 GKSSPN and CDR2 SITVG. The CDR3 has 14 residues. The CDR3 here is CAWSSGGNQDTQYF. CDR3 bases read: TGTGCCTGGAGCTCTGGGGGGAACCAAGACACCCAGTAC.

This clone was observed a single time. Gene labels here are mouse ones. The read finishes 1 residue shy of the CDR3 end, and the germline J gene is used to complete it. The chain couples TRBV15 to TRBJ2-7, with 10 positions matching TRBD2. Germline-derived CDR1 and CDR2 are SGHND and FRSKSL. The CDR3 extends over 15 amino acids. V was pared by 5 bases and J by 0 bases, with 4 bases of the junction left unmatched. The DNA read from the CDR3 is TGTGCCAGCAGTAAACTGGGGGGGAGCTCCTATGAACAGTAC. It is translated as CASSKLGGSSYEQY. The complete CDR3 protein is CASSKLGGSSYEQYF.

On this clone: Gene names are the mouse ones. The read falls 1 residue short of the CDR3 end, and the missing part is taken from the germline J gene. The chain has TRBV13-3 and TRBJ2-5; 9 bases align to TRBD2. CDR1 and CDR2 (germline): NNHDY, SYVADS. There are 14 residues in the CDR3. V was clipped by 5 bases and J by 1 base; unmatched bases: 2. The CDR3 region is CASSPGGDQDTQYF. The DNA read from the CDR3 is TGTGCCAGCAGCCCTGGGGGGGACCAAGACACCCAGTAC.